These 26 T cell receptor beta chains were all obtained from the same sample, sequenced in a study of blood T cell repertoires in COVID-19. Profiled with immunoSEQ multiplex PCR; TCRdb holds only in-frame clones, not every one. The data show 150,000 to 200,000 clones, about 86% seen once. The sequencing input was peripheral blood. These receptors were obtained from a man aged 30 to 39 with active or convalescent COVID-19.

The rearrangement links TRBV9 to TRBJ1-2, with D unresolved. The CDR3 is made up of 15 amino acids. Germline values: CDR1 SGDLS, CDR2 YYNGEE. Deletions cut 0 bases from V and 2 bases from J, with 11 bases between. The CDR3 here is CASSVATGGNYGYTF. Here the CDR3 DNA reads TGTGCCAGCAGCGTAGCGACGGGAGGGAACTATGGCTACACCTTC.

This chain uses TRBV7-9 with TRBJ2-3; TRBD1 is a possible D gene (6 bases). V shed 4 bases and J shed 4 bases, with 18 bases lying between them. The CDR3 runs to 16 residues. Germline V gene data show CDR1 as SEHNR and CDR2 as FQNEAQ (reference sequence). The CDR3 coding sequence is TGTGCCAGCAGCTCAGCCGCAGGGGCATCCCCAGATACGCAGTATTTT. Amino acids: CASSSAAGASPDTQYF.

The chain carries TRBV9 and TRBJ2-7; D may be TRBD2 (5 bases). V dropped 4 bases and J dropped 4 bases, with 18 bases sitting between them. CDR3 size: 15 residues. CDR1 is SGDLS and CDR2 is YYNGEE in the germline V gene. The CDR3 DNA reads as TGTGCCAGCAGCCCAGAAGGGCTAGCCAGTTACGAGCAGTACTTC. The encoded protein is CASSPEGLASYEQYF.

This clone was seen a single time. The CDR3 region is CASSVGTASQTSGRWDEQFF. The CDR3 DNA reads TGCGCCAGCAGCGTAGGGACAGCCTCACAGACTAGCGGGAGATGGGATGAGCAGTTCTTC. The genes are TRBV5-1 and TRBJ2-1; 12 bases agree with TRBD2. With V trimmed by 4 bases and J by 8 bases, 22 bases remained unmatched. The CDR3 contains 20 residues. Germline CDR1 reads SGHRS; CDR2 reads YFSETQ.

The gene calls are TRBV19 and TRBJ2-1, with TRBD1 matching 8 bases. There are 14 residues in the CDR3. CDR1 is LNHDA and CDR2 is SQIVND in the germline V gene (reference sequence). Trimming cost V 11 bases and J 2 bases; bases outside gene matches: 8. The CDR3 protein is CASSGTGTYNEQFF. Written as DNA, the CDR3 is TGTGCCTCTTCCGGGACAGGCACCTACAATGAGCAGTTCTTC.

This clone has a handful of counts. The chain joins TRBV7-3 to TRBJ1-2, with TRBD1 matching over 8 bases. CDR3 length equals 15 residues. The germline CDR1 and CDR2 sequences are SGHTA and FQGTGA. CDR3 sequence (DNA): TGTGGCATGAGCCCCGCGACAGGGGCTAACTATGGCTACACCTTC. It yields the protein CGMSPATGANYGYTF. Full variable domain (missing parts from reference TRBV7-3 and TRBJ1-2): GAGVSQTPSNKVTEKGKYVELRCDPISGHTALYWYRQSLGQGPEFLIYFQGTGAADDSGLPNDRFFAVRPEGSVSTLKIQRTERGDSAVYLCGMSPATGANYGYTFGSGTRLTVV.

The chain recombines TRBV3-1 (or the pseudogene TRBV3-2) with TRBJ1-2; 7 positions agree with TRBD1. Unmatched junction bases numbered 14, after V lost 3 bases and J lost 7 bases. The CDR3 extends over 16 amino acids. The V gene's germline CDR1 is LGHDT and CDR2 YNNKEL (reference sequence). The CDR3 spells CASSQAAGGKGGGYTF. CDR3 nucleotide sequence: TGTGCCAGCAGCCAGGCCGCAGGGGGAAAGGGCGGTGGCTACACCTTC.

The table lists this clone with a few counts. The chain joins TRBV30 to TRBJ1-1; no clear D. V shed 0 bases and J shed 8 bases, with 13 bases lying between them. Germline CDR1 GTSNPN, CDR2 SVGIG (reference sequence). CDR3 size: 13 residues. The CDR3: CAWSVHEGTEAFF. The CDR3 region has the DNA TGTGCCTGGAGTGTCCACGAGGGTACCGAAGCTTTCTTT.

The CDR3 sequence is CASSTTASGALNNEQFF. CDR3 DNA: TGTGCCAGTAGTACAACCGCTAGCGGGGCTCTCAACAATGAGCAGTTCTTC. The V gene is TRBV19, the J gene TRBJ2-1, with 9 bases that match TRBD2. The CDR3 is made up of 17 amino acids. Germline loops: CDR1 LNHDA, CDR2 SQIVND (reference sequence). Trimming removed 4 bases from V and 5 bases from J; junction bases left unmatched: 12.

The chain recombines TRBV2 with TRBJ1-1; 9 bases are shared with TRBD1. The V gene end was trimmed by 6 bases and the J gene end by 3 bases; junction bases not matched to a gene: 11. The CDR3 extends over 16 amino acids. CDR1 and CDR2 (germline): SNHLY, FYNNEI. CDR3 nucleotide sequence: TGTGCCAGCAGATATACCGGGACAGGGAGGGACACTGAAGCTTTCTTT. Residues: CASRYTGTGRDTEAFF.

This CDR3 is CATLPGQGSLGGGSYTF. CDR3 bases: TGTGCCACCCTCCCGGGACAGGGTAGTTTAGGCGGCGGTAGCTACACCTTC. V is TRBV27 and J is TRBJ1-2; 9 positions agree with TRBD1. The CDR3 length is 17 residues. Per the germline V gene, CDR1 is MNHEY and CDR2 is SMNVEV (reference sequence). Trimming cost V 10 bases and J 9 bases; bases outside gene matches: 24.

The chain is built from TRBV27 and TRBJ2-2; possible D gene TRBD2, 7 bases. CDR1 and CDR2 from the germline V gene are MNHEY and SMNVEV (reference sequence). The V end was cut by 6 bases, the J end by 4 bases, with 24 bases between. The CDR3 is 18 amino acids. CDR3 coding DNA: TGTGCCAGCAGCTCCGGGGTGGGGGGGGCCTTGGGCACCGGGGAGCTGTTTTTT. This gives the protein CASSSGVGGALGTGELFF.

V and J are TRBV13 and TRBJ2-7; D not resolved. The CDR3 spans 13 residues. Germline V gives CDR1 PRHDT, CDR2 FYEKMQ (reference sequence). The ends were cut back, 3 bases at V and 2 bases at J, with 8 bases in the middle. The CDR3, as DNA: TGTGCCAGCAGCTTCTACGACACCTACGAGCAGTACTTC. As protein: CASSFYDTYEQYF.

This clone was found a few times. This chain joins TRBV5-6 and TRBJ2-7, with 8 bases matching TRBD1. This CDR3 comprises 14 residues. The germline V gene has CDR1 SGHDT and CDR2 YYEEEE. V shed 3 bases and J 3 bases; nucleotides not matched to a gene: 5. CDR3 bases: TGTGCCAGCAGCTCGCAGACAGGGGACTACGAGCAGTACTTC. Its protein is CASSSQTGDYEQYF.

The chain recombines TRBV14 with TRBJ1-2; 7 nucleotides agree with TRBD1. Looked up from germline, CDR1 is SGHDN and CDR2 is FVKESK. Trimming cost V 4 bases and J 2 bases; bases outside gene matches: 1. The CDR3 is 13 amino acids. The chain's CDR3 is CASSPGQNYGYTF. The CDR3 bases are TGTGCCAGCAGCCCGGGACAGAACTATGGCTACACCTTC.

The chain employs TRBV5-1 and TRBJ2-1, with D perhaps matching TRBD2 (5 bases). Trimming left V 1 base short and J 9 bases short, with 8 bases between. Germline V gene sequence: CDR1 SGHRS, CDR2 YFSETQ. The CDR3 runs 12 residues. As DNA, the CDR3 is TGCGCCAGCAGCTTGCGGGGTGGTGAGCAGTTCTTC. This codes for CASSLRGGEQFF.

The rearrangement links TRBV28 to TRBJ1-5, with TRBD1 identical over 12 bases. Looked up from germline, CDR1 is MDHEN and CDR2 is SYDVKM. V was clipped by 5 bases and J by 5 bases; unmatched bases: 4. CDR3 length: 15 amino acids. CDR3 sequence: CASSLRDRGHQPQHF. Here the CDR3 DNA reads TGTGCCAGCAGTCTCCGGGACAGGGGGCATCAGCCCCAGCATTTT.

V is TRBV4-2 and J is TRBJ2-1; 8 bases agree with TRBD2. Per germline, CDR1 LGHNA and CDR2 YNFKEQ. This CDR3 region has 18 residues. After removal of 0 bases from V and 12 bases from J, the junction contained 19 bases not matched to a gene. This CDR3 is CASSQESIRRGDFSWQFF. DNA of the CDR3: TGTGCCAGCAGCCAAGAAAGCATTAGGCGGGGGGATTTCTCTTGGCAGTTCTTC.

The chain uses TRBV16 and TRBJ1-6, with 9 nucleotides matching TRBD1. V was clipped by 4 bases and J by 7 bases; unmatched bases: 5. The CDR3 runs 15 residues. CDR1 and CDR2 (germline): KGHSY, FQNENV. The CDR3 nucleotides read TGTGCCAGCAGCCTCCGGACAGGGGCAAATTCACCCCTCCACTTT. It encodes CASSLRTGANSPLHF.

J is TRBJ1-3 and V is TRBV6-4, with D unresolved. V lost 4 bases, J lost 1 base, and 11 bases lay in between. This CDR3 contains 15 residues. Germline loops: CDR1 MRHNA, CDR2 SNTAGT. CDR3 residues: CASSAGAQSGNTIYF. The DNA of the CDR3 is TGTGCCAGCAGTGCGGGAGCTCAATCTGGAAACACCATATATTTT.

V is TRBV7-2 and J is TRBJ1-5; D is unresolved. The length of the CDR3 is 17 residues. Germline loops: CDR1 SGHTA, CDR2 FQGNSA. Trimming stripped 1 base from V and 2 bases from J, with 15 bases between. The CDR3 DNA reads TGTGCCAGCAGCTTAGTGGCTGAAATTGGTGGCAATCAGCCCCAGCATTTT. Its protein is CASSLVAEIGGNQPQHF. The full variable domain, in which reference TRBV7-2 and TRBJ1-5 provide the parts outside the CDR3, is GAGVSQSPSNKVTEKGKDVELRCDPISGHTALYWYRQSLGQGLEFLIYFQGNSAPDKSGLPSDRFSAERTGGSVSTLTIQRTQQEDSAVYLCASSLVAEIGGNQPQHFGDGTRLSIL.

The gene calls are TRBV19 and TRBJ1-2; possible D gene TRBD1, 6 bases. This CDR3 has 14 residues. Trimming pared 7 bases from V and 5 bases from J, leaving 17 bases between. Germline V gives CDR1 LNHDA, CDR2 SQIVND (reference sequence). DNA for the CDR3: TGTGCCAGTACTCACCGGGACAAGCCTTATGGCTACACCTTC. Protein: CASTHRDKPYGYTF.

The chain joins TRBV28 to TRBJ2-2, with 7 nucleotides matching TRBD2. The CDR3 is 12 amino acids. The germline V gene encodes CDR1 MDHEN and CDR2 SYDVKM. Trimming removed 8 bases from V and 13 bases from J; junction bases left unmatched: 10. The DNA for the CDR3 is TGTGCCAGCGGGGGGGATGGCGGATGGCTGTTTTTT. Amino acid sequence: CASGGDGGWLFF.

The rearrangement links TRBV19 to TRBJ1-4; 7 bases are shared with TRBD1. This CDR3 spans 17 amino acids. CDR1 and CDR2 from the germline V gene are LNHDA and SQIVND (reference sequence). Trimming at V came to 5 bases and at J to 8 bases, leaving 17 bases not matched to a gene. The CDR3 loop is CASSPQGWRTGAEKLFF. CDR3 DNA: TGTGCCAGTAGTCCACAGGGGTGGCGGACTGGGGCCGAAAAACTGTTTTTT.

The rearrangement joins TRBV3-1 (or the pseudogene TRBV3-2) to TRBJ2-2, with TRBD2 matching 12 bases. CDR1 is LGHDT and CDR2 is YNNKEL in the germline V gene (reference sequence). J was trimmed by 5 bases and V by 3 bases; bases with no gene match: 4. This CDR3 comprises 16 residues. CDR3 coding DNA: TGTGCCAGCAGCCAGACTAGCGGGAGTGGAACCGGGGAGCTGTTTTTT. It codes for CASSQTSGSGTGELFF.

This chain uses TRBV2 with TRBJ2-5; 9 nucleotides match TRBD1. Germline CDR1 reads SNHLY; CDR2 reads FYNNEI. CDR3 length: 15 residues. Trimming took 3 bases from V and 14 from J; bases not matched to a gene: 16. DNA for the CDR3: TGTGCCAGCAGTGAGATTAACAGGGGGCGCGTCGGGCTCTACTTC. It codes for CASSEINRGRVGLYF. Combining the CDR3 with reference TRBV2 and TRBJ2-5 gives the whole variable domain EPEVTQTPSHQVTQMGQEVILRCVPISNHLYFYWYRQILGQKVEFLVSFYNNEISEKSEIFDDQFSVERPDGSNFTLKIRSTKLEDSAMYFCASSEINRGRVGLYFGPGTRLLVL.